The 30 T cell receptor beta chains below come from one sample, sequenced in a study of blood T cells in healthy people across ages. The authors ran a second PCR of roughly 6 to 12 cycles using a sample-barcoded 5' primer and a J-beta primer mix. TCRdb reprocessed the 5' RACE reads via MiXCR and lists one record per CDR3 protein. The top ten hold under 15% of the sample, which has 850,000 to 1,100,000 distinct CDR3 sequences, more than 30% seen once. Sequences were obtained from blood. The source of these receptors is a man between 18 and 29 years old in good health.

This clonotype appeared once. This chain uses TRBV28 with TRBJ2-1; no clear D gene. Germline values: CDR1 MDHEN, CDR2 SYDVKM. The CDR3 is 15 amino acids. The V gene lost 7 bases and the J gene lost 10 bases, with 23 bases spanning the gap. As DNA, the CDR3 is TGTGCCAGCACCCCAAACGCACTTTCTTCCTACGAGCAGTTCTTC. It translates to CASTPNALSSYEQFF.

This clonotype was observed a handful of times. The V call is TRBV4-3, the J call TRBJ1-1; D may be TRBD1 (6 bases). The V end lost 4 bases, the J end lost 1 base, and 13 bases lay between the germline ends. The germline V gene has CDR1 LGHNA and CDR2 YSLEER. The CDR3 runs to 15 residues. This chain's CDR3 is CASSLDRQGNTEAFF. The CDR3 region has the DNA TGCGCCAGCAGCCTAGACAGGCAAGGGAACACTGAAGCTTTCTTT.

This clonotype was picked up one time. The genes are TRBV6-6 and TRBJ2-2, with D unresolved. The V and J ends lost 2 bases and 7 bases respectively, with 11 bases between them. Germline V gene sequence: CDR1 MNHNY, CDR2 SVGAGI (reference sequence). CDR3 length: 14 amino acids. The CDR3 nucleotides read TGTGCCAGCAGTTACGGGCGTACGAACGGGGAGCTGTTTTTT. Protein: CASSYGRTNGELFF.

The CDR3 is CSATSGATQYEQYF. In DNA form, the CDR3 reads TGCAGTGCTACTAGCGGGGCCACTCAATACGAGCAGTACTTC. The genes are TRBV20-1 and TRBJ2-7; 9 nucleotides agree with TRBD2. The CDR3 covers 14 residues. The V gene's germline CDR1 is DFQATT and CDR2 SNEGSKA (reference sequence). With 4 bases clipped from V and 4 bases from J, the junction kept 8 bases outside the gene matches.

This clonotype has a count of ten or more. The chain has TRBV12-3 or TRBV12-4 and TRBJ1-4; D is undetermined. The CDR3 consists of 16 residues. Trimming removed 1 base at V and 0 bases at J, with 9 bases between. CDR3 protein: CASSLGQFATNEKLFF. The CDR3 DNA sequence: TGTGCCAGCAGTTTAGGGCAGTTTGCAACTAATGAAAAACTGTTTTTT.

This clonotype was seen only a few times. The V and J genes are TRBV9 and TRBJ2-1, with unresolved D. Germline-derived CDR1 and CDR2 are SGDLS and YYNGEE. The CDR3 length is 13 residues. Trimming shortened V by 3 bases and J by 5 bases, and 9 bases separated the two germline ends. This chain's CDR3 is CASSAGGNNEQFF. CDR3 coding DNA: TGTGCCAGCAGCGCCGGCGGAAACAATGAGCAGTTCTTC.

The CDR3 loop reads CSAKTRATTDTQYF. DNA of the CDR3: TGCAGTGCCAAGACGCGGGCTACAACAGATACGCAGTATTTT. The V and J genes are TRBV20-1 and TRBJ2-3; D perhaps matches TRBD2 (5 bases). V was trimmed by 6 bases and J by 3 bases, leaving 16 bases between them. The germline V gene encodes CDR1 DFQATT and CDR2 SNEGSKA (reference sequence). The CDR3 is 14 residues long.

The J gene is TRBJ2-3, the V gene TRBV12-3 or TRBV12-4; no definite D call. The CDR3 spans 15 residues. V lost 3 bases to trimming and J lost 2 bases, with 12 bases between them. This chain's CDR3 is CASSLESAHTDTQYF. CDR3 coding DNA: TGTGCCAGCAGTTTGGAGTCGGCGCACACAGATACGCAGTATTTT.

This clonotype was seen more than once but under ten times. This chain uses TRBV7-8 with TRBJ2-7, with TRBD2 identical over 14 bases. The CDR3 has 17 residues. The germline V gene encodes CDR1 SGHVS and CDR2 FQNEAQ. V trimming: 2 bases; J trimming: 7 bases; junction bases outside the gene matches: 10. CDR3 coding DNA: TGTGCCAGCAGCTTAAGTCCCGGGACTAGCGGGGGAGGTGAGCAGTACTTC. This translates into CASSLSPGTSGGGEQYF.

The V and J genes are TRBV28 and TRBJ1-2, with D possibly TRBD1 on 5 matching bases. The CDR3 runs to 15 residues. Germline V CDR1 and CDR2: MDHEN, SYDVKM. Trimming cost V 4 bases and J 5 bases, with 17 bases left between them. As DNA, the CDR3 is TGTGCCAGCAGTTCGAACGGCCGGGGCGGATATGGCTACACCTTC. Its translation: CASSSNGRGGYGYTF.

The rearrangement links TRBV4-1 to TRBJ2-4; D is undetermined. The V end was cut by 3 bases, the J end by 2 bases, with 29 bases between. The CDR3 is 21 residues long. Germline V gives CDR1 MGHRA, CDR2 YSYEKL. CDR3 residues: CASSQDGLSAPLRVSKNIQYF. For the CDR3, the DNA is TGCGCCAGCAGCCAGGATGGTCTCTCCGCCCCCCTACGCGTCTCCAAAAACATTCAGTACTTC.

The chain uses TRBV14 and TRBJ2-3; 11 positions match TRBD2. The germline gives CDR1 SGHDN, CDR2 FVKESK. CDR3 size: 15 residues. Trimming took 4 bases from V and 6 from J; bases not matched to a gene: 6. The CDR3 sequence is CASSLQLAGADTQYF. CDR3 sequence (DNA): TGTGCCAGCAGCCTTCAACTAGCGGGGGCCGATACGCAGTATTTT. The variable domain in full, completed from reference TRBV14 and TRBJ2-3, reads EAGVTQFPSHSVIEKGQTVTLRCDPISGHDNLYWYRRVMGKEIKFLLHFVKESKQDESGMPNNRFLAERTGGTYSTLKVQPAELEDSGVYFCASSLQLAGADTQYFGPGTRLTVL.

The chain joins TRBV27 to TRBJ1-2, with TRBD1 matching 7 bases. This CDR3 contains 17 residues. The V gene's germline CDR1 is MNHEY and CDR2 SMNVEV (reference sequence). With 0 bases clipped from V and 5 bases from J, the junction kept 12 bases outside the gene matches. CDR3 bases: TGTGCCAGCAGTTTATCCCAGACAGGGCCCCGTCGGTATGGCTACACCTTC. Encoded protein: CASSLSQTGPRRYGYTF.

As DNA, the CDR3 is TGCAGTGCTAGGGCCGACAGGGGGGGTTTGTATGAGACCCAGTACTTC. This gives the protein CSARADRGGLYETQYF. The chain is built from TRBV20-1 and TRBJ2-5, with TRBD1 matching 9 bases. Looked up from germline, CDR1 is DFQATT and CDR2 is SNEGSKA (reference sequence). The J segment lost 5 bases and the V segment lost 3 bases, leaving 13 bases of the junction unmatched. The CDR3 has 16 amino acids.

Here the CDR3 reads CASSFLERAHQPQHF. In nucleotides, the CDR3 is TGTGCCAGCAGTTTTTTGGAGCGGGCACATCAGCCCCAGCATTTT. The chain joins TRBV12-3 or TRBV12-4 to TRBJ1-5; D unresolved. V was clipped by 3 bases and J by 5 bases, with 14 bases between them. There are 15 residues in the CDR3.

CDR3 sequence: CASSTQGTGDTEAFF. The CDR3, as DNA: TGTGCCAGCAGCACCCAAGGGACAGGGGACACTGAAGCTTTCTTT. The chain employs TRBV7-3 and TRBJ1-1, with 10 bases fitting TRBD1. Germline CDR1 SGHTA, CDR2 FQGTGA. This CDR3 region has 15 residues. The trim removed 5 bases at V and 3 bases at J, leaving 6 bases unmatched. Full variable domain (remainder filled in from reference TRBV7-3 and TRBJ1-1): GAGVSQTPSNKVTEKGKYVELRCDPISGHTALYWYRQSLGQGPEFLIYFQGTGAADDSGLPNDRFFAVRPEGSVSTLKIQRTERGDSAVYLCASSTQGTGDTEAFFGQGTRLTVV.

This clonotype was seen only a few times. V is TRBV20-1 and J is TRBJ2-6; D call uncertain. This CDR3 is 15 amino acids long. Germline V gene data show CDR1 as DFQATT and CDR2 as SNEGSKA (reference sequence). The V end was cut by 0 bases, the J end by 0 bases, with 6 bases between. CDR3 protein: CSARDIRSGANVLTF. In DNA, the CDR3 is TGCAGTGCTAGAGATATCCGCTCTGGGGCCAACGTCCTGACTTTC.

The chain links TRBV7-2 to TRBJ1-2; D not certain. CDR1 is SGHTA and CDR2 is FQGNSA in the germline V gene. V was pared by 7 bases and J by 0 bases, with 12 bases between. The CDR3 length is 14 residues. The CDR3 sequence is CASTLDGTNYGYTF. The CDR3, as DNA: TGTGCCAGCACCCTGGACGGTACTAACTATGGCTACACCTTC.

The chain employs TRBV6-6 and TRBJ1-5, with 7 bases fitting TRBD1. V gave up 2 bases and J gave up 2 bases; unmatched junction bases: 3. Germline V gives CDR1 MNHNY, CDR2 SVGAGI (reference sequence). The CDR3 spans 15 residues. This CDR3 reads CASSYARGGNQPQHF. CDR3 bases: TGTGCCAGCAGTTACGCCAGGGGGGGCAATCAGCCCCAGCATTTT.

The chain recombines TRBV14 with TRBJ2-5; the D is unclear. The CDR3 length is 14 residues. V was clipped by 0 bases and J by 1 base, with 6 bases between them. Per germline, CDR1 SGHDN and CDR2 FVKESK. The CDR3 protein is CASSQDASQETQYF. CDR3 in DNA: TGTGCCAGCAGCCAAGATGCCAGCCAAGAGACCCAGTACTTC.

The V gene is TRBV6-2 or TRBV6-3, the J gene TRBJ2-7; TRBD1 aligns across 7 bases. Germline V gene sequence: CDR1 MNHEY, CDR2 SVGEGT. After removal of 5 bases from V and 5 bases from J, the junction contained 9 bases not matched to a gene. This CDR3 region has 14 residues. The CDR3 DNA reads as TGTGCCAGCAGTCGACCAGGACAGGCCAACGAGCAGTACTTC. This gives the protein CASSRPGQANEQYF.

This clonotype was recorded a few times. The chain is built from TRBV15 and TRBJ1-4; possible D gene TRBD1, 5 bases. In germline, CDR1 is LNHNV, CDR2 YYDKDF (reference sequence). V was trimmed by 4 bases and J by 0 bases, leaving 9 bases between them. The CDR3 is 15 amino acids. The DNA for the CDR3 is TGTGCCACCAGCACGACAGAGGCAACTAATGAAAAACTGTTTTTT. It codes for CATSTTEATNEKLFF.

As for this clonotype: One junction end disagrees with the germline gene, perhaps due to a read error. The chain employs TRBV3-1 and TRBJ1-2, with TRBD1 as a possible D gene (6 bases). CDR3 length: 14 amino acids. Looked up from germline, CDR1 is LGHDT and CDR2 is YNNKEL (reference sequence). The CDR3 protein is CAGSPNRVFSGYTF. For the CDR3, the DNA is TGTGCCGGCAGCCCTAACAGGGTGTTCTCTGGCTACACCTTC.

There are a few counts of this clonotype. The V call is TRBV5-1, the J call TRBJ2-5; 9 nucleotides agree with TRBD1. Germline trimming cut 4 bases from V and 11 bases from J; bases unmatched to any gene: 15. The CDR3 totals 15 residues. Germline V gene data show CDR1 as SGHRS and CDR2 as YFSETQ. The CDR3 nucleotides are TGCGCCAGCAGCCCTACAGGGGGCCCTTACAATGAGCAGTACTTC. Translating gives CASSPTGGPYNEQYF.

This chain connects TRBV20-1 to TRBJ2-2; 12 bases agree with TRBD2. The CDR3 has 16 residues. With 3 bases clipped from V and 1 base from J, the junction kept 3 bases outside the gene matches. Per germline, CDR1 DFQATT and CDR2 SNEGSKA (reference sequence). CDR3 nucleotides: TGCAGTGCTAGGTCTAGCGGGGGGGTGAACACCGGGGAGCTGTTTTTT. Protein product: CSARSSGGVNTGELFF.

In the case of this clonotype: A much more abundant neighbour one base away suggests this may be a read error. The rearrangement uses TRBV10-3 and TRBJ2-5, with 10 nucleotides matching TRBD2. From germline, CDR1 is ENHRY and CDR2 SYGVKD. CDR3 length: 16 residues. Trimming removed 4 bases from V and 11 bases from J; junction bases left unmatched: 16. The CDR3 loop reads CAISGDLAGVYNEQYF. The CDR3 region has the DNA TGTGCCATCAGTGGGGATCTAGCGGGGGTTTACAATGAGCAGTACTTC.

V and J are TRBV29-1 and TRBJ1-1, with D unresolved. This CDR3 is 10 amino acids long. CDR1 is SQVTM, CDR2 ANQGSEA, per germline. Trimming removed 5 bases from V and 11 bases from J, with 12 bases in between. This chain's CDR3 is CSVLGSTAFF. CDR3 nucleotide sequence: TGCAGCGTTTTAGGGAGTACCGCTTTCTTT.

This chain connects TRBV11-2 to TRBJ2-3, with TRBD2 as a possible D gene (6 bases). The germline gives CDR1 SGHAT, CDR2 FQNNGV. The V end was cut by 3 bases, the J end by 4 bases, with 20 bases between. The CDR3 sequence is 17 residues long. CDR3 loop: CASSFGTSVMGADTQYF. The DNA of the CDR3 is TGTGCCAGCAGCTTCGGGACTTCAGTAATGGGCGCAGATACGCAGTATTTT.

This chain uses TRBV6-2 or TRBV6-3 with TRBJ2-1, with D possibly being TRBD1 (6 bases). Trimming left V 5 bases short and J 5 bases short, with 25 bases between. This CDR3 contains 18 residues. In germline, CDR1 is MNHEY, CDR2 SVGEGT. The CDR3 region is CASSPNQGPGEPHNEQFF. Written as DNA, the CDR3 is TGTGCCAGCAGTCCTAACCAGGGGCCCGGGGAACCCCACAATGAGCAGTTCTTC.

A word on this clonotype: This may stem from a read error, because a much larger clone lies one nucleotide away. This rearrangement joins TRBV20-1 to TRBJ2-3; TRBD2 matches 8 bases. J gave up 1 base and V 2 bases, and 5 bases lay outside the gene matches. CDR3 length equals 15 residues. In germline, CDR1 is DFQATT, CDR2 SNEGSKA (reference sequence). This chain's CDR3 is CSARRGSGGTDTQYF. For the CDR3, the DNA is TGCAGTGCTAGAAGGGGTAGCGGGGGCACAGATACGCAGTATTTT.